This T cell receptor beta chain was observed in a study of shared clonotypes between healthy human individuals (dated by TCRdb to about 2020). Looking at the study overall: The cohort included three men and two women between 18 and 49 years of age. For each donor, CD4 naive and CD4 memory were each given three plates, CD8 naive was given two plates, and CD8 memory was given one plate. To estimate repertoire size and how much clonotypes are shared between individuals, the study performed deep sequencing of blood TCR repertoires from roughly five healthy adults. Different laboratories and diverse techniques were used to prepare libraries and sequence TCR repertoires, to increase sequencing depth and limit assay-specific biases. Leukapheresis yielded between about 0.85 and 10 billion PBMCs per donor. Beyond this particular receptor, the publication reports: Even with the large sequencing depth, rarefaction of the sorted-subset datasets indicated that sequencing was incomplete. Compared with non-shared clonotypes, the clonotypes found in all four sorted-subset donors had higher generation probabilities. Sampling was restricted to blood, and TCR repertoires in tissue are likely to differ from TCR repertoires in blood. Pairwise subsampling led to the expectation that sequencing depth would affect the degree of clonotype sharing among donors. When four donors were compared, the shared fraction of clonotypes was about 5% for naive CD4, 3% to 4% for naive CD8, more than 2% for memory CD4, and under 0.5% for memory CD8. The small number of donors limited the genetic and exposure-history diversity represented. Estimated clonotype richness was generally larger for naive than for memory subsets.

The donors were healthy, HIV-negative adults who had no recently reported acute infections or vaccinations. Only Caucasian adults living in Nashville, Tennessee, USA were represented among the donors. CD4+ T cells were enriched through magnetic negative selection, after which naive cells were positively selected on CD45RA and the remaining negative fraction served as the memory subset. Blood was collected by leukapheresis, and PBMCs were isolated by Ficoll-Histopaque density gradient centrifugation and then cryopreserved in liquid nitrogen vapor phase. Purity and quantity of every magnetically sorted T cell population were checked by analytical flow cytometry. From each sorted fraction, genomic DNA was isolated and quantified by UV absorbance on a Nanodrop 2000c. As for this clone: Which antigen it targets is not known. No base quality information exists; no much larger clone differs at one position.

The CDR3 has 14 amino acids, counting the end cysteine and phenylalanine. The kept DNA is CDR3 alone, 42 bases in frame from the first base. Via the germline V gene (reference sequence), CDR1 is GTSNPN and CDR2 SVGIG. V has 2 bases trimmed and J has 2 bases trimmed; junction bases matching no gene number 1. Using the deep immunoSEQ assay, multiplex PCR amplified TCR CDR3 regions from genomic DNA. Extracted genomic DNA from each cell subset was distributed evenly across all wells of several immunoSEQ 96-well plates, and each plate was treated as a replicate. Each replicate PCR for sorted subsets received about 180 ng genomic DNA, equal to 30,000 or so T cell genomes. The purified libraries were quantified using a Qubit 3.0 fluorometer, sized with a Bioanalyzer 2100, and then quantified again using the KAPA Library Quantification kit. Every immunoSEQ 96-well plate was sequenced on a separate single-read 150-cycle Illumina NextSeq 550 flow cell. From the authors' description of their analysis: The immunoSEQ output contained only junctional sequences without quality scores, so filtering could not match that applied to full-length reads. Sequences were annotated with PyIR, a Python wrapper for IgBLAST v1.9, using IMGT germline references to assign V/J genes and CDR3. Reads were removed for weak V/J assignments (E-value above 1e-6), missing CDR3, stop codons, out-of-frame junctions, or ambiguous translated residues. V3J clonotypes were defined as sequences sharing an identical inferred V gene, J gene, and CDR3 amino acid sequence. To compute the percentage overlap between repertoires, the number of shared unique clonotypes was divided by the size of the smaller repertoire. Three approaches were used to assess repertoire richness: RTK rarefaction, the Chao1 estimator, and Recon v2.1 estimates of unobserved clonotypes. Generation probabilities were computed with OLGA for all TCRbeta clonotypes obtained by the gDNA method from several donors. The table comes from immuneACCESS by way of TCRdb, which keeps in-frame sequences with V and J called. Part of the clones is missing from these tables; in studies checked, under half for an unresolved V gene and the rest for unknown reasons. The V and J calls and the clone size are those of that table, but D and trimming were determined from the DNA. This sample gives about 1.5 million clones in total; 95% to 99% of them show up just once. About 0.42% of the sample belongs to the ten largest clones.

The sequencing input was naive CD4+ T cells sorted from blood. The cell subset or site label for this specimen denotes: CD45RA+ positively selected. This receptor chain uses TRBV30 and TRBJ1-1; 11 of the junction bases match TRBD1. This clonotype was obtained from a man aged 25-45 years in good health. DNA sequence: TGTGCCTGGAGTCGGACAGGGGGCAACACTGAAGCTTTCTTT. Translated, it gives CAWSRTGGNTEAFF.